These T cell receptor beta chains were read from a single sample in a study of CD4+ T cells in melanoma. The data were produced by immunoSEQ multiplex PCR, yet TCRdb's version contains in-frame clones alone and is incomplete. The sample shows 11,000 or so clones, around 69% of them seen only once. Input material: cells from a culture (not recorded whether cultured in vitro). These receptors all come from a human donor with melanoma. Each CDR3 is given with its conserved first and last residue. The order of the fields is V gene, clone size, D gene, J gene, CDR3 DNA, CDR3 protein. D genes are given only for firm matches. Rows may omit the clone size; those that give it use once, few, many or a size class.

v_gene: TRBV2
abundance: medium-sized
d_gene: TRBD1
j_gene: TRBJ1-2
CDR3nt: TGTGCCAGCAGGGGACAGGTAGTGTGGTATGGCTACACCTTC
CDR3aa: CASRGQVVWYGYTF

v_gene: TRBV19
abundance: -
d_gene: -
j_gene: TRBJ2-6
CDR3nt: TGTGCCAGTAGTGGTTTGCAGACATCACAAAGTCGGGCCAACGTCCTGACTTTC
CDR3aa: CASSGLQTSQSRANVLTF

v_gene: TRBV5-6
abundance: -
d_gene: TRBD1
j_gene: TRBJ1-2
CDR3nt: TGTGCCAGCAGCTTGACAGGGGGCGGCCTGGAGGGCTACACCTTC
CDR3aa: CASSLTGGGLEGYTF

v_gene: TRBV7-8
abundance: few
d_gene: -
j_gene: TRBJ1-1
CDR3nt: TGTGCCAGCAGCTTAGTCGGAGGTAACGGGGCGCGTGTCGGAGCTTTCTTT
CDR3aa: CASSLVGGNGARVGAFF

v_gene: TRBV12-5
abundance: few
d_gene: -
j_gene: TRBJ1-3
CDR3nt: TGTGCTAGTGGTGAAACAGGGGGAAACACCATATATTTT
CDR3aa: CASGETGGNTIYF

v_gene: TRBV5-1
abundance: -
d_gene: -
j_gene: TRBJ1-2
CDR3nt: TGCGCCAGCAGCACAGGCGGGGGGAACTATGGCTACACCTTC
CDR3aa: CASSTGGGNYGYTF

v_gene: TRBV9
abundance: once
d_gene: -
j_gene: TRBJ2-3
CDR3nt: TGTGCCAGCAGCTCCCGGGCAGACATCACAGATACGCAGTATTTT
CDR3aa: CASSSRADITDTQYF

v_gene: TRBV30
abundance: once
d_gene: -
j_gene: TRBJ1-3
CDR3nt: TGTGCCTGGAGTGTGGAGGGAAACACCATATATTTT
CDR3aa: CAWSVEGNTIYF

v_gene: TRBV9
abundance: -
d_gene: -
j_gene: TRBJ2-3
CDR3nt: TGTGCCAGCAGCGTATCGGACCTGACTACGCAGTATTTT
CDR3aa: CASSVSDLTTQYF

v_gene: TRBV2
abundance: -
d_gene: TRBD1
j_gene: TRBJ2-5
CDR3nt: TGTGCCAGCAAGACAGGGGCCTCACTGGGGACCCAGTACTTC
CDR3aa: CASKTGASLGTQYF

v_gene: TRBV27
abundance: -
d_gene: -
j_gene: TRBJ1-2
CDR3nt: TGTGCCAGCAGTTTTTCCGGTCGTAACTATGGCTACACCTTC
CDR3aa: CASSFSGRNYGYTF

v_gene: TRBV7-9
abundance: -
d_gene: -
j_gene: TRBJ2-7
CDR3nt: TGTGCCAGCAGCTTCGGCGAGCAGTACTTC
CDR3aa: CASSFGEQYF

v_gene: TRBV18
abundance: -
d_gene: -
j_gene: TRBJ1-5
CDR3nt: TGTGCCAGCTCAACCTCGATCAATCAGCCCCAGCATTTT
CDR3aa: CASSTSINQPQHF

v_gene: TRBV2
abundance: -
d_gene: -
j_gene: TRBJ2-5
CDR3nt: TGTGCCAGCAAAGGGCAGGGGCTTGAGACCCAGTACTTC
CDR3aa: CASKGQGLETQYF

v_gene: TRBV6-6
abundance: -
d_gene: TRBD1
j_gene: TRBJ1-2
CDR3nt: TGTGCCAGCAGTCCCTACGGGACAGGTACTCGAGGCTACACCTTC
CDR3aa: CASSPYGTGTRGYTF

v_gene: TRBV10-3
abundance: -
d_gene: TRBD1
j_gene: TRBJ2-2
CDR3nt: TGTGCCATCAGTGAGATGGGGGTTGAGTCCGGGACAGGCGGGGAGCTGTTTTTT
CDR3aa: CAISEMGVESGTGGELFF

v_gene: TRBV7-6
abundance: -
d_gene: -
j_gene: TRBJ1-1
CDR3nt: TGTGCCAGCAGCTTAGGTGGAGTTACTGAAGCTTTCTTT
CDR3aa: CASSLGGVTEAFF

v_gene: TRBV11-2
abundance: -
d_gene: TRBD2
j_gene: TRBJ2-1
CDR3nt: TGTGCCAGCAGCTTGGGACTAGCGGGAAGGAGCTCCTACAATGAGCAGTTCTTC
CDR3aa: CASSLGLAGRSSYNEQFF

v_gene: TRBV5-1
abundance: -
d_gene: TRBD2
j_gene: TRBJ2-1
CDR3nt: TGCGCCAGCAGCTTGGAACGGGGGGTGAGCCGCAATCAGTTCTTC
CDR3aa: CASSLERGVSRNQFF

v_gene: TRBV18
abundance: -
d_gene: -
j_gene: TRBJ2-7
CDR3nt: TGTGCCAGCTCACTGACAACGGGGGAGGACGAGCAGTACTTC
CDR3aa: CASSLTTGEDEQYF

v_gene: TRBV9
abundance: -
d_gene: -
j_gene: TRBJ2-2
CDR3nt: TGTGCCAGCAGCGTCCTGGACAGCACGAACACCGGGGAGCTGTTTTTT
CDR3aa: CASSVLDSTNTGELFF

v_gene: TRBV18
abundance: -
d_gene: -
j_gene: TRBJ1-1
CDR3nt: TGTGCCAGCTCACCCGTAGGTGGGTGGGACACTGAAGCTTTCTTT
CDR3aa: CASSPVGGWDTEAFF

v_gene: TRBV4-2
abundance: medium-sized
d_gene: -
j_gene: TRBJ1-2
CDR3nt: TGTGCCAGCAGCCAGGCGTTATATGGCTACACCTTC
CDR3aa: CASSQALYGYTF

v_gene: TRBV15
abundance: medium-sized
d_gene: -
j_gene: TRBJ2-5
CDR3nt: TGTGCCACCAGCAGAGGGGAGGAGACGGACGGCCGCGAGACCCAGTACTTC
CDR3aa: CATSRGEETDGRETQYF

v_gene: TRBV5-4
abundance: -
d_gene: -
j_gene: TRBJ2-3
CDR3nt: TGTGCCAGCAGCTTGGTCGGGGCTAGCACAGATACGCAGTATTTT
CDR3aa: CASSLVGASTDTQYF

v_gene: TRBV13
abundance: -
d_gene: TRBD1
j_gene: TRBJ1-1
CDR3nt: TGTGCCAGCCGCCCAAGAGGGACAGATGAAGCTTTCTTT
CDR3aa: CASRPRGTDEAFF

v_gene: TRBV5-5
abundance: -
d_gene: -
j_gene: TRBJ1-3
CDR3nt: TGTGCCAGCAGCTCAACGCGGAACTCTGGAAACACCATATATTTT
CDR3aa: CASSSTRNSGNTIYF

v_gene: TRBV5-4
abundance: -
d_gene: -
j_gene: TRBJ2-3
CDR3nt: TGTGCCAGCAGCACAAGGTCGGGGGTAACAGATACGCAGTATTTT
CDR3aa: CASSTRSGVTDTQYF

v_gene: TRBV2
abundance: -
d_gene: TRBD1
j_gene: TRBJ1-1
CDR3nt: TGTGCCAGCGGGTTAGACAGGGGGAACACTGAAGCTTTCTTT
CDR3aa: CASGLDRGNTEAFF

v_gene: TRBV6-1
abundance: -
d_gene: -
j_gene: TRBJ1-5
CDR3nt: TGTGCCAGCACGGGACTCGTTTATGGGAATCAGCCCCAGCATTTT
CDR3aa: CASTGLVYGNQPQHF

v_gene: TRBV15
abundance: -
d_gene: TRBD1
j_gene: TRBJ1-1
CDR3nt: TGTGCCGCCAGTGGCGACAGGGGGCGTAGGGTAGCTTTCTTT
CDR3aa: CAASGDRGRRVAFF

v_gene: TRBV5-4
abundance: -
d_gene: -
j_gene: TRBJ1-1
CDR3nt: TGTGCCAGCAGCCCGGAGTCTCTTCGTCCTACTGAAGCTTTCTTT
CDR3aa: CASSPESLRPTEAFF